Many counts were recorded for the clone carrying this T cell receptor (beta chain). The antigen is undetermined. This sample stems from a study of T cells in Graves' hyperthyroidism and ophthalmopathy. Notes on the study in general: Blood held most thyroid clonotypes expanded above 0.001 frequency. Stable hyperthyroidism was told apart from ophthalmopathy by a model built on 13 V-J features.

Uncontrolled infections, other autoimmune diseases, pregnancy or lactation led to exclusion of patients. From RNA transcripts, TCR beta CDR3 regions were amplified. The HTBI primer set was used in a first-round RT-PCR of the TCR CDR3. TCRdb re-analysed the multiplex PCR reads in MiXCR, keeping a single row per CDR3 protein. The sample records 500,000 to 650,000 distinct CDR3 sequences, just under 20% being singletons. The TCR was taken from a man aged 35 to 55 with Graves' ophthalmopathy. The specimen was blood.

CDR3 nucleotide sequence: TGTGCCAGCAGCTCGAGGGCCGGGCACACCGGGGAGCTGTTTTTT. Its translation is CASSSRAGHTGELFF. The gene calls are TRBV12-3 or TRBV12-4 and TRBJ2-2; possible D gene TRBD2, 5 bases. Deletions cut 6 bases from V and 3 bases from J, with 14 bases between. CDR3 length: 15 amino acids.